The T cell receptor (beta chain) under discussion was sequenced for a study of beta chain features in type 1 diabetes. Reverse transcribing all isolated RNA meant expressed TCRB transcripts were sequenced. The table came from immunoSEQ multiplex PCR; TCRdb's copy has only in-frame clones and leaves some out. The sample includes under 300,000 clones, roughly 25% seen only once; the top ten take 0.012%. Sorting that relied on CD45RO/CCR7/CD25/CD127/CD95/CD27 yielded CD4+ naive, central memory, regulatory and stem cell-like memory cells. Turning to this clone: Its antigen is unidentified.

Findings of the study overall: The naive, central memory and Treg TCRB repertoires of patients appeared to be more similar to one another than those of healthy donors. Among patients with Type 1 diabetes, TCRB CDR3s were moderately but significantly shorter in every one of the four CD4+ subsets.

This CDR3 region has 17 residues. Deletions cut 1 base from V and 2 bases from J, with 15 bases between. Germline CDR1 is PRHDT and CDR2 is FYEKMQ (reference sequence). The specimen sequenced was naive CD4+ T cells from blood. The sequence was obtained from a woman in her thirties with type 1 diabetes. V usage is TRBV13 and J usage is TRBJ2-1; weak D call: TRBD2 (5 bases). The CDR3 bases are TGTGCCAGCAGCTTAGTAGGTGGGAGTGTCCCCTACAATGAGCAGTTCTTC. Its protein product is CASSLVGGSVPYNEQFF.